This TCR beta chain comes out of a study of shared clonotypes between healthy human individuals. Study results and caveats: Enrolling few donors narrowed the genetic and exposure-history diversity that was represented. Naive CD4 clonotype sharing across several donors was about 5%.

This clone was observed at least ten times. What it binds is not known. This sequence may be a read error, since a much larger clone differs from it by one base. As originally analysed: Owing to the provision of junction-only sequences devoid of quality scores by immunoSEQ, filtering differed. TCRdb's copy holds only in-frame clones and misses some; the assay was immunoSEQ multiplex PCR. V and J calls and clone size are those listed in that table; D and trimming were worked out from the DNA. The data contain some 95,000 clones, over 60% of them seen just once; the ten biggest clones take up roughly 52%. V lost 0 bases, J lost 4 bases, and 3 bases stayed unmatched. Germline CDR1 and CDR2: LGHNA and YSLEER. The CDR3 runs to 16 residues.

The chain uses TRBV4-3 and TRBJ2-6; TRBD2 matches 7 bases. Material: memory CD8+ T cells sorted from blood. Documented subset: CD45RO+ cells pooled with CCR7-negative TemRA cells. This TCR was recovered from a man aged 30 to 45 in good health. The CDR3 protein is CASSQDGGGGANVLTF. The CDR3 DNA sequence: TGCGCCAGCAGCCAAGATGGGGGGGGAGGGGCCAACGTCCTGACTTTC.